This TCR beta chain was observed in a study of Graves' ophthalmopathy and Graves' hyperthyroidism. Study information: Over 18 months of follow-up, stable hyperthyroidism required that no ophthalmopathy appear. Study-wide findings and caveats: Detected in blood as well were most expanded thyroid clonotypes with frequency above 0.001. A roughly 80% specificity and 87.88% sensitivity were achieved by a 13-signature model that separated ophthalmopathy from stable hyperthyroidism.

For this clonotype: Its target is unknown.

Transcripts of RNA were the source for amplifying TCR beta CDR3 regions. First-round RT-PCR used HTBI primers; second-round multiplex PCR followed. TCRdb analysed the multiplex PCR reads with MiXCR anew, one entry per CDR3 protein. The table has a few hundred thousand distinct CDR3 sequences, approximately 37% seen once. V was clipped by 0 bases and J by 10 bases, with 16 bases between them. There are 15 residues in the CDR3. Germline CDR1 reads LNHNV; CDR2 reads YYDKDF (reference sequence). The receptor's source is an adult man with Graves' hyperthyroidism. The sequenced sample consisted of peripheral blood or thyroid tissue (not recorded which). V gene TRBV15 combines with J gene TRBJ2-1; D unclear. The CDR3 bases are TGTGCCACCAGCAGAGAAGCAACAGTGGTGTGGGAGCAGTTCTTC. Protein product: CATSREATVVWEQFF.